The 10 T cell receptor beta chains presented below share a single source sample, sequenced in a study of regulatory T cells in long-lasting Graves disease. According to the study, TCR beta libraries were built with iRepertoire HTBI primers and CDR3-region Arm-PCR. TCRdb re-called the multiplex PCR reads with MiXCR, one entry per CDR3 protein. The sample consists of 650,000 to 700,000 distinct CDR3 sequences, around 30% of them appearing once. Noted time point: persistent/refractory GD, antithyroid drugs over 5 years with positive TRAb. Researchers made the TCR library from RNA that was extracted from PBMCs. This specimen consisted of peripheral blood mononuclear cells (PBMCs), obtained when the disease was refractory, from a patient treated with antithyroid drugs. These receptors were taken from a female donor with Graves disease.

V is TRBV20-1 and J is TRBJ1-5, with D perhaps TRBD1 (5 bases). Germline loops: CDR1 DFQATT, CDR2 SNEGSKA (reference sequence). The CDR3 totals 15 residues. V lost 4 bases and J lost 1, with 14 bases in between. CDR3 residues: CSATPYGDSNQPQHF. For the CDR3, the DNA is TGCAGTGCTACCCCCTACGGGGACAGCAATCAGCCCCAGCATTTT.

V gene TRBV13 combines with J gene TRBJ1-1, with D possibly matching TRBD1 (5 bases). Trimming pared 0 bases from V and 2 bases from J, leaving 10 bases between. Germline V gene data show CDR1 as PRHDT and CDR2 as FYEKMQ (reference sequence). The CDR3 spans 15 residues. CDR3 sequence reads: CASSLGYRINTEAFF. The CDR3 DNA sequence: TGTGCCAGCAGCTTAGGATACAGGATTAACACTGAAGCTTTCTTT. Drawing the rest from reference TRBV13 and TRBJ1-1, the complete variable domain is AAGVIQSPRHLIKEKRETATLKCYPIPRHDTVYWYQQGPGQDPQFLISFYEKMQSDKGSIPDRFSAQQFSDYHSELNMSSLELGDSALYFCASSLGYRINTEAFFGQGTRLTVV.

This clonotype was seen more than once but under ten times. The rearrangement links TRBV30 to TRBJ1-5; tentatively, D is TRBD1 (5 bases). V shed 3 bases and J shed 1 base, with 7 bases lying between them. Germline-derived CDR1 and CDR2 are GTSNPN and SVGIG (reference sequence). The CDR3 runs 13 residues. The CDR3 sequence is CAWSRASNQPQHF. CDR3 in DNA: TGTGCCTGGAGCAGGGCAAGCAATCAGCCCCAGCATTTT.

The J gene is TRBJ2-7, the V gene TRBV20-1, with D uncertain. CDR1 DFQATT and CDR2 SNEGSKA come from the germline V gene (reference sequence). Trimming cost V 5 bases and J 3 bases, with 8 bases left between them. The CDR3 covers 11 residues. The CDR3 region is CSAPRLYEQYF. Written as DNA, the CDR3 is TGCAGTGCTCCAAGACTCTACGAGCAGTACTTC.

The gene calls are TRBV5-6 and TRBJ1-5, with a tentative D call TRBD1 (6 bases). The V gene's germline CDR1 is SGHDT and CDR2 YYEEEE. This CDR3 is 15 amino acids long. V dropped 0 bases and J dropped 4 bases, with 11 bases sitting between them. The CDR3: CASSLAGGRNQPQHF. Written as DNA, the CDR3 is TGTGCCAGCAGCTTGGCCGGGGGGCGAAATCAGCCCCAGCATTTT.

The chain couples TRBV11-1 to TRBJ2-2; TRBD1 is a possible D gene (6 bases). CDR1 SGHAT and CDR2 FQDESV come from the germline V gene (reference sequence). The CDR3 extends over 17 amino acids. The germline V and J ends were trimmed by 3 bases and 1 base, with 15 bases remaining between them. The CDR3 region has the DNA TGTGCCAGCAGCTTGACAACTCCGGGACAGAACACCGGGGAGCTGTTTTTT. Translating gives CASSLTTPGQNTGELFF. Full variable domain (rest looked up from reference TRBV11-1 and TRBJ2-2): EAEVAQSPRYKITEKSQAVAFWCDPISGHATLYWYRQILGQGPELLVQFQDESVVDDSQLPKDRFSAERLKGVDSTLKIQPAELGDSAMYLCASSLTTPGQNTGELFFGEGSRLTVL.

The rearrangement uses TRBV29-1 and TRBJ1-5; D uncertain. Trimming stripped 4 bases from V and 0 bases from J, with 10 bases between. The CDR3 is made up of 14 amino acids. Germline V gene data show CDR1 as SQVTM and CDR2 as ANQGSEA. CDR3 sequence reads: CSVGSEYSNQPQHF. CDR3 in DNA: TGCAGCGTTGGGTCAGAGTATAGCAATCAGCCCCAGCATTTT.

This clonotype was counted between two and nine times. The genes are TRBV6-1 and TRBJ1-5; 11 bases fit TRBD1. The CDR3 has 17 amino acids. V lost 6 bases to trimming and J lost 3 bases; unmatched junction nucleotides: 10. Germline CDR1 MNHNS, CDR2 SASEGT. As DNA, the CDR3 is TGTGCCAGCAGAAGAACCGGGACAGGGGGTTCCAATCAGCCCCAGCATTTT. Translated: CASRRTGTGGSNQPQHF.

J is TRBJ2-2 and V is TRBV9; TRBD1 is a possible D gene (5 bases). The CDR3 is made up of 13 amino acids. Germline values: CDR1 SGDLS, CDR2 YYNGEE. Trimming removed 3 bases from V and 8 bases from J, with 11 bases in between. Here the CDR3 reads CASSAGMAGELFF. The CDR3 coding sequence is TGTGCCAGCAGCGCAGGGATGGCGGGGGAGCTGTTTTTT.

V and J are TRBV7-9 and TRBJ1-4; no clear D gene. Between the trimmed V and J ends, which lost 5 bases and 0 bases, there was a span of 10 bases. The CDR3 extends over 15 amino acids. Per germline, CDR1 SEHNR and CDR2 FQNEAQ (reference sequence). CDR3 nucleotide sequence: TGTGCCAGCAGCCACCTCTTAGCAACTAATGAAAAACTGTTTTTT. Protein product: CASSHLLATNEKLFF.